The clone carrying this T cell receptor beta chain was recorded at least ten times. Its antigen is unidentified. RNA transcripts served as the template for amplifying TCR beta CDR3 regions. The HTBI primer set was used in a first-round RT-PCR of the TCR CDR3. TCRdb passed the multiplex PCR reads through MiXCR, listing each CDR3 protein once. The sample shows hundreds of thousands of distinct CDR3 sequences, about 15% of them seen only once. The data were taken from a study of T cells in Graves' hyperthyroidism and ophthalmopathy. Germline CDR1 and CDR2: MDHEN and SYDVKM. Trimming shortened V by 1 base and J by 7 bases, and 14 bases separated the two germline ends. The CDR3 totals 14 residues. Regarding the study as a whole: Clonotypes that were expanded in thyroid above 0.001 mostly appeared in blood too.

The genes are TRBV28 and TRBJ2-7, with D unclear. This clonotype was sampled from a woman between 40 and 55 years old with Graves' ophthalmopathy. What was sequenced was blood. In DNA, the CDR3 is TGTGCCAGCAGTTTATTAGCAGGCCTCTCAGAGCAGTACTTC. This codes for CASSLLAGLSEQYF. Full variable domain (remainder filled in from reference TRBV28 and TRBJ2-7): DVKVTQSSRYLVKRTGEKVFLECVQDMDHENMFWYRQDPGLGLRLIYFSYDVKMKEKGDIPEGYSVSREKKERFSLILESASTNQTSMYLCASSLLAGLSEQYFGPGTRLTVT.